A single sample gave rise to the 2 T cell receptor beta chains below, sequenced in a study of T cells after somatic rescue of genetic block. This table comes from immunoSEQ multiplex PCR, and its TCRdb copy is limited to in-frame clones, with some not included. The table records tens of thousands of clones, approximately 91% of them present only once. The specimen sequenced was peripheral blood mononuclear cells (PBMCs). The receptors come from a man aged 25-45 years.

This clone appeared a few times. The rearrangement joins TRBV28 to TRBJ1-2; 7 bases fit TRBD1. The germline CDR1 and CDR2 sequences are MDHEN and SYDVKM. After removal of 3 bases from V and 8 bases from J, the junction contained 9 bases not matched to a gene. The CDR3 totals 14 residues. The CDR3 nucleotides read TGTGCCAGCAGTTTGTACAGGGGTCATAGGGGCTACACCTTC. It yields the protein CASSLYRGHRGYTF.

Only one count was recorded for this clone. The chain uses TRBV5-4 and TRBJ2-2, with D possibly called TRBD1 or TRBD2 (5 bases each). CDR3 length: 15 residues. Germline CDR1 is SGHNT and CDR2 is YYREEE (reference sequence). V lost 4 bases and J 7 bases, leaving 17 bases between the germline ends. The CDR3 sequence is CASSLPGTLVGELFF. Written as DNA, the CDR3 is TGTGCCAGCAGCCTCCCCGGGACCCTAGTCGGGGAGCTGTTTTTT. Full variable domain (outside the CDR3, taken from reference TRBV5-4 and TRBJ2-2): ETGVTQSPTHLIKTRGQQVTLRCSSQSGHNTVSWYQQALGQGPQFIFQYYREEENGRGNFPPRFSGLQFPNYSSELNVNALELDDSALYLCASSLPGTLVGELFFGEGSRLTVL.